What follows describes a single T cell receptor (beta chain). What it binds is not known. A sample-barcoded 5' primer and a J-beta primer mix were used in a second PCR of roughly 6 to 11 cycles. One entry per CDR3 protein results from TCRdb running MiXCR on the 5' RACE reads. The data hold approximately 830,000 distinct CDR3 sequences, with around 62% observed a single time. The data stem from a study of blood T cells in healthy people across ages. Findings and limits, study-wide: A greater number of naive CD4+ cells and higher diversity distinguished long-lived donors from aged donors.

CDR3 length equals 14 residues. V lost 2 bases, J lost 3 bases, and 11 bases lay in between. Germline V lookup: CDR1 MNHEY, CDR2 SVGAGI. The receptor comes from a man aged 30 to 45 in good health. Input material: blood. This sequence joins TRBV6-5 and TRBJ2-7, with D perhaps assigned TRBD1 or TRBD2 (5 bases each). CDR3 sequence: CASSYRDEYYEQYF. The CDR3, as DNA: TGTGCCAGCAGTTACCGGGACGAATACTACGAGCAGTACTTC.